These 18 T cell receptor beta chains were sequenced from one sample in a study of cytomegalovirus exposure and HLA in healthy donors. Primers: 60 Vbeta forward and 13 Jbeta reverse. This table comes from immunoSEQ multiplex PCR, and its TCRdb copy is limited to in-frame clones, with some not included. The sample consists of more than 130,000 clones, over 60% of them appearing once. The specimen sequenced was PBMCs. Every receptor here comes from a man in his forties in good health and CMV-seropositive.

The rearrangement joins TRBV15 to TRBJ2-2; TRBD1 matches at 10 bases. The CDR3 runs 17 residues. The V gene end was trimmed by 0 bases and the J gene end by 2 bases; junction bases not matched to a gene: 3. The V gene's germline CDR1 is LNHNV and CDR2 YYDKDF (reference sequence). As DNA, the CDR3 is TGTGCCACCAGCAGAGACTGGGACAGGGGCAACACCGGGGAGCTGTTTTTT. Translated: CATSRDWDRGNTGELFF.

V and J are TRBV9 and TRBJ1-1, with TRBD1 as a possible D gene (5 bases). V gave up 3 bases and J gave up 1 base, with 16 bases separating them. This CDR3 has 16 amino acids. CDR1 is SGDLS and CDR2 is YYNGEE in the germline V gene. The DNA for the CDR3 is TGTGCCAGCAGCGCCCAAGTGCGGACACCGAACACTGAAGCTTTCTTT. Translated, it gives CASSAQVRTPNTEAFF.

The genes are TRBV4-3 and TRBJ1-6, with 7 bases aligning to TRBD1. J lost 10 bases, V lost 8 bases, and 14 bases had no gene match. CDR1 LGHNA and CDR2 YSLEER come from the germline V gene. The CDR3 has 15 residues. CDR3 DNA: TGCGCCAGCGGCCTCACAGGGGTAGCAGGATCACCCCTCCACTTT. Translating gives CASGLTGVAGSPLHF.

This clone was found a few times. V is TRBV6-1 and J is TRBJ2-5; D not certain. V lost 4 bases and J 5 bases, leaving 5 bases between the germline ends. There are 11 residues in the CDR3. Germline CDR1 and CDR2: MNHNS and SASEGT. The CDR3 protein is CASSVRETQYF. CDR3 in DNA: TGTGCCAGCAGTGTCCGTGAGACCCAGTACTTC.

The chain has TRBV28 and TRBJ2-7; 8 nucleotides match TRBD2. This CDR3 is 15 amino acids long. V was clipped by 4 bases and J by 3 bases; unmatched bases: 8. CDR1 is MDHEN and CDR2 is SYDVKM in the germline V gene. CDR3 coding DNA: TGTGCCAGCAGTTCTACTAGCGGATTGAGCTACGAGCAGTACTTC. Encoded protein: CASSSTSGLSYEQYF.

Only one count was recorded for this clone. The junction departs from the called germline gene at one end, perhaps through a read error. Other DNA sequences of this sample code for an identical CDR3. This chain connects TRBV13 to TRBJ2-7; 8 nucleotides align to TRBD1. CDR1 and CDR2 (germline): PRHDT, FYEKMQ (reference sequence). This CDR3 spans 16 amino acids. The CDR3 is CASSSFRDRSSYEQYF. DNA for the CDR3: TGTGCCAGCAGCTCCTTCCGGGACAGGAGCTCCTACGAGCAGTACTTT.

The rearrangement links TRBV23-1 to TRBJ1-5; a possible D gene is TRBD1 (5 bases). Being an ORF, TRBV23-1 has a function that is uncertain. The CDR3 runs to 15 residues. Trimming pared 0 bases from V and 4 bases from J, leaving 10 bases between. CDR3 sequence (DNA): TGCGCCAGCAGTCAATCGTTGGGGGGGAATCAGCCCCAGCATTTT. Translated: CASSQSLGGNQPQHF.

This clone was seen more than once but under ten times. J is TRBJ1-2 and V is TRBV4-2; D remains unclear. This CDR3 has 15 residues. Looked up from germline, CDR1 is LGHNA and CDR2 is YNFKEQ. Trimming took off 0 bases at V and 4 bases at J, with 12 bases between the two ends. This CDR3 reads CASSQDSGQVYGYTF. The DNA of the CDR3 is TGTGCCAGCAGCCAAGATAGTGGGCAGGTCTATGGCTACACCTTC.

The CDR3 DNA reads TGTGCCAGTAGTCCGGGGACAGGGCTGAACACTGAAGCTTTCTTT. It encodes CASSPGTGLNTEAFF. The chain couples TRBV19 to TRBJ1-1; 9 positions match TRBD1. The CDR3 extends over 15 amino acids. From germline, CDR1 is LNHDA and CDR2 SQIVND (reference sequence). The ends lost 5 bases at V and 0 bases at J; junction bases unmatched: 4.

The CDR3 reads CASSHPPGAGISYEQYF. In nucleotides, the CDR3 is TGTGCCAGCAGCCATCCCCCTGGAGCAGGGATCTCCTACGAGCAGTACTTC. The J gene is TRBJ2-7, the V gene TRBV4-2; tentative D call: TRBD1 (5 bases). The V and J ends lost 3 bases and 0 bases respectively, with 18 bases between them. CDR3 size: 17 residues. Germline-derived CDR1 and CDR2 are LGHNA and YNFKEQ.

In DNA form, the CDR3 reads TGTGCCAGCAGTGAAGCTCTTCCATGGGCGGGGGCATTGAGTGAGCAGTTCTTC. This sequence encodes CASSEALPWAGALSEQFF. The chain uses TRBV2 and TRBJ2-1; D might be TRBD2 (7 bases). CDR1 is SNHLY, CDR2 FYNNEI, per germline. V shed 0 bases and J shed 9 bases, with 24 bases lying between them. The CDR3 is 18 amino acids.

The CDR3 reads CASSEGIAGGQETQYF. The CDR3 DNA reads TGTGCCAGCAGTGAGGGTATAGCGGGGGGCCAAGAGACCCAGTACTTC. This rearrangement joins TRBV2 to TRBJ2-5, with 10 positions matching TRBD2. CDR3 length: 16 residues. With V trimmed by 3 bases and J by 1 base, 5 bases remained unmatched. CDR1 is SNHLY and CDR2 is FYNNEI in the germline V gene.

J is TRBJ1-1 and V is TRBV5-6; maybe TRBD1 (6 bases). The CDR3 consists of 15 residues. Per the germline V gene, CDR1 is SGHDT and CDR2 is YYEEEE. The ends were cut back, 4 bases at V and 0 bases at J, with 13 bases in the middle. This CDR3 reads CASSPEQGLNTEAFF. The CDR3 nucleotides are TGTGCCAGCAGCCCAGAACAGGGACTGAACACTGAAGCTTTCTTT. Supplemented by reference TRBV5-6 and TRBJ1-1, the full variable domain reads DAGVTQSPTHLIKTRGQQVTLRCSPKSGHDTVSWYQQALGQGPQFIFQYYEEEERQRGNFPDRFSGHQFPNYSSELNVNALLLGDSALYLCASSPEQGLNTEAFFGQGTRLTVV.

Here the CDR3 DNA reads TGCGCCAGCAGTAATTACGGGGGGGCGAGGGAAAAACTGTTTTTT. Its translation is CASSNYGGAREKLFF. The rearrangement links TRBV5-1 to TRBJ1-4; the D gene is possibly TRBD1 (6 bases). The length of the CDR3 is 15 residues. Trimming removed 5 bases at V and 8 bases at J, with 19 bases between. CDR1 SGHRS and CDR2 YFSETQ come from the germline V gene.

The rearrangement uses TRBV7-8 and TRBJ1-4; TRBD1 might be the D (6 bases). This CDR3 has 18 residues. V was clipped by 1 base and J by 0 bases, with 15 bases between them. The germline CDR1 and CDR2 sequences are SGHVS and FQNEAQ. CDR3 nucleotides: TGTGCCAGCAGCTTAGTAGTAGGGGGGGGCTCAACTAATGAAAAACTGTTTTTT. This codes for CASSLVVGGGSTNEKLFF.

J is TRBJ2-7 and V is TRBV5-4, with 7 bases identical to TRBD2. The CDR3 totals 14 residues. The germline V gene has CDR1 SGHNT and CDR2 YYREEE (reference sequence). Trimming removed 4 bases from V and 3 bases from J; junction bases left unmatched: 7. CDR3 nucleotides: TGTGCCAGCAGCCCCTTAGGGGACTACTACGAGCAGTACTTC. Protein sequence: CASSPLGDYYEQYF.

The chain couples TRBV27 to TRBJ2-5; possible D gene TRBD2, 6 bases. The germline V gene has CDR1 MNHEY and CDR2 SMNVEV (reference sequence). The length of the CDR3 is 14 residues. Trimming removed 5 bases at V and 5 bases at J, with 15 bases between. This CDR3 is CASSPPGVEETQYF. The CDR3 DNA follows: TGTGCCAGCAGTCCCCCGGGGGTCGAGGAGACCCAGTACTTC.

The chain links TRBV9 to TRBJ1-1; possible D gene TRBD1, 5 bases. The CDR3 covers 14 residues. V shed 3 bases and J shed 0 bases, with 9 bases lying between them. Germline V CDR1 and CDR2: SGDLS, YYNGEE. CDR3 bases: TGTGCCAGCAGCGCTACAGGTTTGAACACTGAAGCTTTCTTT. Protein product: CASSATGLNTEAFF.